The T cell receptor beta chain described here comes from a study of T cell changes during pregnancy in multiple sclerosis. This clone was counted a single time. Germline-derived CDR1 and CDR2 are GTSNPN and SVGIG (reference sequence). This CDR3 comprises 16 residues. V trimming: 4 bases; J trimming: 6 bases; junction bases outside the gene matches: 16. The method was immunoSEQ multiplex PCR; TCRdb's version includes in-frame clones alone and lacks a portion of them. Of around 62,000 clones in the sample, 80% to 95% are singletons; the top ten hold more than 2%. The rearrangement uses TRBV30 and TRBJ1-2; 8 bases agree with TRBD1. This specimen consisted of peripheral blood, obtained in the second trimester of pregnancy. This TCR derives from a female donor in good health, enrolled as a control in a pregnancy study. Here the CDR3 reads CAWTRGDQGAWDGYTF. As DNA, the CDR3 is TGTGCCTGGACCCGGGGTGATCAGGGGGCTTGGGATGGCTACACCTTC.